Each of the 19 T cell receptor beta chains below was sequenced from the same sample in a study of beta chain features in type 1 diabetes. What was sequenced were expressed TCRB transcripts, since all of the isolated RNA had been reverse transcribed. Here immunoSEQ multiplex PCR was the method, and the copy in TCRdb shows in-frame clones only, minus some. This table holds roughly 230,000 clones, around 9.6% found once. Sequenced input: naive CD4+ T cells from blood. These receptors all come from a woman between 18 and 29 years old in good health.

The table lists this clone with a few counts. This chain joins TRBV11-2 and TRBJ2-7; possible D gene TRBD2, 6 bases. Germline assignment: CDR1 SGHAT and CDR2 FQNNGV. This CDR3 spans 15 amino acids. Trimming left V 1 base short and J 4 bases short, with 14 bases between. This chain's CDR3 is CASSLVGGNTYEQYF. For the CDR3, the DNA is TGTGCCAGCAGCTTAGTCGGAGGGAATACATACGAGCAGTACTTC.

This clone was seen more than once but under ten times. The rearrangement uses TRBV19 and TRBJ2-7, with 8 bases lining up with TRBD2. CDR1 and CDR2 (germline): LNHDA, SQIVND (reference sequence). The V and J ends lost 6 bases and 0 bases, in that order; junction bases with no gene match: 4. This CDR3 contains 14 residues. CDR3 coding DNA: TGTGCCAGTAGCACGACTAGCGTCTCCTACGAGCAGTACTTC. This sequence encodes CASSTTSVSYEQYF.

The chain employs TRBV18 and TRBJ2-5; tentative D call: TRBD2 (6 bases). CDR1 and CDR2 from the germline V gene are KGHSH and LQKENI. The V end was cut by 3 bases, the J end by 4 bases, with 9 bases between. This CDR3 spans 13 amino acids. CDR3 sequence reads: CASSPGTSETQYF. The CDR3 region has the DNA TGTGCCAGCTCACCTGGGACTTCAGAGACCCAGTACTTC.

This clone was observed at least ten times. This chain links TRBV11-2 with TRBJ2-1; no definite D call. V was trimmed by 1 base and J by 6 bases, leaving 10 bases between them. Germline CDR1 SGHAT, CDR2 FQNNGV. The CDR3 loop spans 14 amino acids. CDR3 DNA sequence: TGTGCCAGCAGCTTAGGCAGGATCCCCAATGAGCAGTTCTTC. Its translation: CASSLGRIPNEQFF.

This clone turned up a few times. The chain has TRBV30 and TRBJ2-3; 7 bases line up with TRBD2. The CDR3 loop spans 15 amino acids. Unmatched junction bases numbered 11, after V lost 5 bases and J lost 3 bases. From germline, CDR1 is GTSNPN and CDR2 SVGIG (reference sequence). CDR3 in amino acids: CAWGTRGDGTDTQYF. The CDR3 DNA reads as TGTGCCTGGGGGACTCGGGGGGACGGGACAGATACGCAGTATTTT.

The V call is TRBV30, the J call TRBJ2-5, with 9 nucleotides matching TRBD2. After removal of 1 base from V and 2 bases from J, the junction contained 2 bases not matched to a gene. The CDR3 totals 14 residues. Germline assignment: CDR1 GTSNPN and CDR2 SVGIG (reference sequence). CDR3 amino acids: CAWSGLAVQETQYF. CDR3 DNA: TGTGCCTGGAGTGGACTAGCGGTACAAGAGACCCAGTACTTC.

V usage is TRBV30 and J usage is TRBJ1-1, with 8 bases that match TRBD1. Germline V gene sequence: CDR1 GTSNPN, CDR2 SVGIG (reference sequence). The CDR3 length is 18 residues. V gave up 1 base and J gave up 3 bases; unmatched junction bases: 16. CDR3 sequence: CAWSGQKTRRGRDTEAFF. Written as DNA, the CDR3 is TGTGCCTGGAGTGGACAAAAAACGCGCAGGGGGCGGGACACTGAAGCTTTCTTT.

This clone was observed a handful of times. The genes are TRBV6-7 and TRBJ2-7; TRBD2 matches at 8 bases. TRBV6-7 belongs to the ORF category, with a function that is uncertain. The CDR3 runs to 14 residues. The ends lost 6 bases at V and 6 bases at J; junction bases unmatched: 10. The CDR3 loop reads CASSHGGARREQYF. In nucleotides, the CDR3 is TGTGCCAGCAGCCACGGGGGGGCCCGCCGCGAGCAGTACTTC.

The V call is TRBV2, the J call TRBJ2-2; 12 nucleotides agree with TRBD2. The CDR3 totals 15 residues. Germline lookup yields CDR1 SNHLY and CDR2 FYNNEI. The V and J ends lost 3 bases and 10 bases, in that order; junction bases with no gene match: 6. The CDR3 sequence: CASSDGLAGIKELFF. CDR3 coding DNA: TGTGCCAGCAGTGATGGACTAGCGGGGATCAAGGAGCTGTTTTTT.

The V and J genes are TRBV12-5 and TRBJ2-3; weak D call: TRBD2 (5 bases). Germline V gene data show CDR1 as LGHNT and CDR2 as FRNRAP. The CDR3 length is 15 residues. The V end lost 4 bases, the J end lost 0 bases, and 11 bases lay between the germline ends. The CDR3: CASGSTRASTDTQYF. DNA of the CDR3: TGTGCTAGTGGTTCCACTAGAGCGAGCACAGATACGCAGTATTTT.

This clone was counted only a few times. The chain employs TRBV6-5 and TRBJ2-3, with 9 bases identical to TRBD2. The V and J ends lost 0 bases and 0 bases, in that order; junction bases with no gene match: 1. Germline values: CDR1 MNHEY, CDR2 SVGAGI. CDR3 length: 16 amino acids. As DNA, the CDR3 is TGTGCCAGCAGTTACTCTAGCGGGGGAAGCACAGATACGCAGTATTTT. The encoded protein is CASSYSSGGSTDTQYF.

This clone was observed a handful of times. V usage is TRBV7-9 and J usage is TRBJ1-1; the D gene is possibly TRBD1 (6 bases). CDR3 length equals 17 residues. The germline V gene has CDR1 SEHNR and CDR2 FQNEAQ (reference sequence). V shed 2 bases and J shed 6 bases, with 22 bases lying between them. CDR3 DNA sequence: TGTGCCAGCAGCTTACCCCCGCAGGGGCTACTTTGGGCTGAAGCTTTCTTT. Translation: CASSLPPQGLLWAEAFF.

This chain links TRBV30 with TRBJ1-1, with D possibly TRBD1 on 5 matching bases. V gave up 0 bases and J gave up 11 bases, with 13 bases separating them. Germline lookup yields CDR1 GTSNPN and CDR2 SVGIG (reference sequence). The CDR3 consists of 12 residues. The CDR3 nucleotides are TGTGCCTGGAGTGTAATAAGGGGATCGGCTTTCTTT. This translates into CAWSVIRGSAFF.

This chain connects TRBV6-6 to TRBJ1-5; 11 positions agree with TRBD1. The germline gives CDR1 MNHNY, CDR2 SVGAGI (reference sequence). With 4 bases clipped from V and 6 bases from J, the junction kept 8 bases outside the gene matches. The CDR3 runs to 16 residues. CDR3 sequence (DNA): TGTGCCAGCAGTTTTCTGTTGGGGACAGGGGGTCAGCCCCAGCATTTT. It is translated as CASSFLLGTGGQPQHF.

This clone has only a few counts. The gene calls are TRBV5-1 and TRBJ2-2; a possible D gene is TRBD1 (6 bases). This CDR3 region has 15 residues. Between the trimmed V and J ends, which lost 1 base and 0 bases, there was a span of 7 bases. Germline-derived CDR1 and CDR2 are SGHRS and YFSETQ. The CDR3 DNA reads as TGCGCCAGCAGCTTGCGACAGGCGAACACCGGGGAGCTGTTTTTT. It encodes CASSLRQANTGELFF.

The J gene is TRBJ1-5, the V gene TRBV6-1, with 12 positions matching TRBD1. V shed 4 bases, J shed 7 bases, and the junction held 8 bases outside the gene matches. This CDR3 has 16 amino acids. The V gene's germline CDR1 is MNHNS and CDR2 SASEGT. CDR3 residues: CASSAGTGGAWQPQHF. The CDR3 region has the DNA TGTGCCAGCAGTGCTGGGACAGGGGGCGCTTGGCAGCCCCAGCATTTT.

Only a few counts were recorded for this clone. The chain couples TRBV5-1 to TRBJ2-7; weak D call: TRBD1 (5 bases). The CDR3 sequence is 16 residues long. The V end lost 2 bases, the J end lost 2 bases, and 17 bases lay between the germline ends. CDR1 and CDR2 (germline): SGHRS, YFSETQ. This chain's CDR3 is CASSLHLGQGTYEQYF. In DNA, the CDR3 is TGCGCCAGCAGCTTACACCTTGGTCAGGGCACCTACGAGCAGTACTTC.

This clone has just a few counts. The chain joins TRBV18 to TRBJ2-3; 8 nucleotides line up with TRBD2. The germline CDR1 and CDR2 sequences are KGHSH and LQKENI. V shed 4 bases and J 7 bases; nucleotides not matched to a gene: 4. The CDR3 spans 13 residues. CDR3 amino acids: CASSLRGGHTQYF. CDR3 bases: TGTGCCAGCTCACTCCGGGGGGGCCATACGCAGTATTTT.

The chain links TRBV5-4 to TRBJ2-7; 7 bases map to TRBD2. The J segment lost 0 bases and the V segment lost 2 bases, leaving 8 bases of the junction unmatched. CDR1 and CDR2 from the germline V gene are SGHNT and YYREEE (reference sequence). There are 16 residues in the CDR3. CDR3 sequence (DNA): TGTGCCAGCAGCTTTGGGACGGCTAGCGGCTCCTACGAGCAGTACTTC. This encodes CASSFGTASGSYEQYF.